This T cell receptor beta chain was found in a study of shared clonotypes between healthy human individuals. All the donors were Caucasian adults who lived in Nashville, Tennessee. CDR1 SGHDT and CDR2 YYEEEE come from the germline V gene. This CDR3 is built from 14 residues. V lost 4 bases to trimming and J lost 3 bases, with 14 bases between them. Measured with immunoSEQ multiplex PCR; TCRdb has only the in-frame clones, and not every one. The sample has around 2.5 million clones; under 95% are singletons. V usage is TRBV5-6 and J usage is TRBJ2-7; tentatively, D is TRBD2 (5 bases). The TCR sequence derives from a man younger than 35 in good health. Some clones in this sample may be carry-over from other donors' samples. Sample: naive CD4+ T cells from PBMCs. Subset described: CD45RA+ positively selected. CDR3 coding DNA: TGTGCCAGCAGCCACCAGGAGGCGGGCTACGAGCAGTACTTC. Its translation is CASSHQEAGYEQYF.